The rows below give T cell receptor beta chains drawn from one sample of a study of blood T cell repertoires in COVID-19. The method was immunoSEQ multiplex PCR; TCRdb's version includes in-frame clones alone and lacks a portion of them. The sample gives over 150,000 clones, around 85% of which show up once; about 8.8% is in the top ten. The sample comprised peripheral blood. The receptors originated from a woman aged 80 or older with COVID-19, enrolled during active disease. CDR3s include the opening cysteine and the closing phenylalanine or tryptophan. Fields, in order: CDR3 DNA, CDR3 protein, J gene, V gene, D gene, clone size. A D gene is named only where the DNA matches it firmly. Only some rows state a clone size, as once, few, many or a class for expanded clones.

cdr3_nt: TGCGCCAGCAGTCAGACAGGGTCCGATGGCTACACCTTC
cdr3_aa: CASSQTGSDGYTF
j_call: TRBJ1-2
v_call: TRBV5-1
d_call: TRBD1
clone_size: -

cdr3_nt: TGCAGCGTTAAAACCCGCCTGGGACTAGCGGGCTCCTACGAGCAGTACTTC
cdr3_aa: CSVKTRLGLAGSYEQYF
j_call: TRBJ2-7
v_call: TRBV29-1
d_call: TRBD2
clone_size: -

cdr3_nt: TGTGCCAGCTCAAACGGGGTTAATAGCAATCAGCCCCAGCATTTT
cdr3_aa: CASSNGVNSNQPQHF
j_call: TRBJ1-5
v_call: TRBV18
d_call: -
clone_size: -

cdr3_nt: TGCGCCAGCAGCTTGGCCACAATCGGGACACTCCTCTACAATGAGCAGTTCTTC
cdr3_aa: CASSLATIGTLLYNEQFF
j_call: TRBJ2-1
v_call: TRBV5-1
d_call: -
clone_size: -

cdr3_nt: TGTGCCAGCAGATCCCGTTCTAGCGTGAGCACAGATACGCAGTATTTT
cdr3_aa: CASRSRSSVSTDTQYF
j_call: TRBJ2-3
v_call: TRBV7-3
d_call: -
clone_size: -

cdr3_nt: TGTGCCAGCAGCTTAGCTGGCGGACAAACCAACTATGGCTACACCTTC
cdr3_aa: CASSLAGGQTNYGYTF
j_call: TRBJ1-2
v_call: TRBV7-3
d_call: -
clone_size: -

cdr3_nt: TGTGCCAGCAGCGAAGGGCCTACACCCCTCCACTTT
cdr3_aa: CASSEGPTPLHF
j_call: TRBJ1-6
v_call: TRBV25-1
d_call: -
clone_size: -

cdr3_nt: TGTGCCAGCAGCTTAAACAGGGGCTACGAGCAGTACTTC
cdr3_aa: CASSLNRGYEQYF
j_call: TRBJ2-7
v_call: TRBV7-3
d_call: TRBD1
clone_size: -

cdr3_nt: TGTGCCAGCAGTGAGCAGGGGGGAGCGTACTCGGCCGGGGAGCTGTTTTTT
cdr3_aa: CASSEQGGAYSAGELFF
j_call: TRBJ2-2
v_call: TRBV6-1
d_call: -
clone_size: -

cdr3_nt: TGTGCCAGCAGCCAAGATCACGAGGGATTCAAGCCCGGAAACACCATATATTTT
cdr3_aa: CASSQDHEGFKPGNTIYF
j_call: TRBJ1-3
v_call: TRBV14
d_call: -
clone_size: few

cdr3_nt: TGTGCCAGCAGCAAATGGGGACTGGGCACAGATACGCAGTATTTT
cdr3_aa: CASSKWGLGTDTQYF
j_call: TRBJ2-3
v_call: TRBV11-3
d_call: -
clone_size: -

cdr3_nt: TGTGCCAGCTCGGACAGCGCCTTGCGCAATCAGCCCCAGCATTTT
cdr3_aa: CASSDSALRNQPQHF
j_call: TRBJ1-5
v_call: TRBV6-5
d_call: -
clone_size: -

cdr3_nt: TGCGCCAGCAGCGCAGGACTAGCGAGCACAGATACGCAGTATTTT
cdr3_aa: CASSAGLASTDTQYF
j_call: TRBJ2-3
v_call: TRBV5-1
d_call: TRBD2
clone_size: -

cdr3_nt: TGTGCCAGCAGCCAAGGGAACAGAAAATACGAGCAGTACTTC
cdr3_aa: CASSQGNRKYEQYF
j_call: TRBJ2-7
v_call: TRBV3-1/TRBV3-2
d_call: -
clone_size: -

cdr3_nt: TGTGCCAGTAGTAGGACAGGGGTGGGCAATCAGCCCCAGCATTTT
cdr3_aa: CASSRTGVGNQPQHF
j_call: TRBJ1-5
v_call: TRBV19
d_call: TRBD1
clone_size: -

cdr3_nt: TGTGCCAGCAGTGTAGGGGGGGGTAATCCGAATGAGCAGTTCTTC
cdr3_aa: CASSVGGGNPNEQFF
j_call: TRBJ2-1
v_call: TRBV27
d_call: -
clone_size: -

cdr3_nt: TGTGCCAGCAGTTCCCTACGGGACAGTGCAACTAATGAAAAACTGTTTTTT
cdr3_aa: CASSSLRDSATNEKLFF
j_call: TRBJ1-4
v_call: TRBV28
d_call: TRBD1
clone_size: -

cdr3_nt: TGTGCCAGCAGCGCCGGAAGGGGTTTCTTT
cdr3_aa: CASSAGRGFF
j_call: TRBJ1-1
v_call: TRBV9
d_call: -
clone_size: -

cdr3_nt: TGTGCCAGTAGTTCCCGGGACAAGCCCCAGCATTTT
cdr3_aa: CASSSRDKPQHF
j_call: TRBJ1-5
v_call: TRBV19
d_call: -
clone_size: once

cdr3_nt: TGTGCCAGCAGCGTAGGGGAGGAGAGCTCTGGAAACACCATATATTTT
cdr3_aa: CASSVGEESSGNTIYF
j_call: TRBJ1-3
v_call: TRBV9
d_call: -
clone_size: -

cdr3_nt: TGTGCCAGCAGGACCTCCGGGACAGGGTATGCAGATACGCAGTATTTT
cdr3_aa: CASRTSGTGYADTQYF
j_call: TRBJ2-3
v_call: TRBV27
d_call: TRBD1
clone_size: -

cdr3_nt: TGTGCCAGCAGCCAGCGGGCCGGCGAGCAGTACTTC
cdr3_aa: CASSQRAGEQYF
j_call: TRBJ2-7
v_call: TRBV3-1/TRBV3-2
d_call: -
clone_size: -

cdr3_nt: TGTGCCAGCAGACAGAACACTGAAGCTTTCTTT
cdr3_aa: CASRQNTEAFF
j_call: TRBJ1-1
v_call: TRBV6-5
d_call: -
clone_size: -

cdr3_nt: TGTGCCAGCAGCACAACCGGCCGGTCGGGCGAGCAGTACTTC
cdr3_aa: CASSTTGRSGEQYF
j_call: TRBJ2-7
v_call: TRBV11-3
d_call: -
clone_size: -

cdr3_nt: TGTGCCAGTCCAAAGCGTTCACCCCTCCACTTT
cdr3_aa: CASPKRSPLHF
j_call: TRBJ1-6
v_call: TRBV19
d_call: -
clone_size: -

cdr3_nt: TGTGCCAGCACTGGGGGGGTCCGGGACAACCCCACCGGGGAGCTGTTTTTT
cdr3_aa: CASTGGVRDNPTGELFF
j_call: TRBJ2-2
v_call: TRBV5-4
d_call: -
clone_size: -

cdr3_nt: TGTGCCAGCAGTTCGCCGACAGGGGGATTTGAAAAACTGTTTTTT
cdr3_aa: CASSSPTGGFEKLFF
j_call: TRBJ1-4
v_call: TRBV6-5
d_call: TRBD1
clone_size: -

cdr3_nt: TGTGCCAGCAGGTCCCAGGGGGCGCGGAACACTGAAGCTTTCTTT
cdr3_aa: CASRSQGARNTEAFF
j_call: TRBJ1-1
v_call: TRBV2
d_call: TRBD1
clone_size: -

cdr3_nt: TGTGCCAGCAGTTTAAACAGGGGGCAAGATGGCTACACCTTC
cdr3_aa: CASSLNRGQDGYTF
j_call: TRBJ1-2
v_call: TRBV7-9
d_call: TRBD1
clone_size: -

cdr3_nt: TGCGCCAGCAGCTTGGCGCTAGCACCTAGCACAGATACGCAGTATTTT
cdr3_aa: CASSLALAPSTDTQYF
j_call: TRBJ2-3
v_call: TRBV5-1
d_call: -
clone_size: -

cdr3_nt: TGTGCTAGTGGGGCAGGGAATAGCAATCAGCCCCAGCATTTT
cdr3_aa: CASGAGNSNQPQHF
j_call: TRBJ1-5
v_call: TRBV12-5
d_call: -
clone_size: -

cdr3_nt: TGTGCCAGCAGTTACTCAGGGGCTTCTAACACTGAAGCTTTCTTT
cdr3_aa: CASSYSGASNTEAFF
j_call: TRBJ1-1
v_call: TRBV6-5
d_call: -
clone_size: -

cdr3_nt: TGTGCCAGCAGCACCCCGGGACAGACAAATCAGCCCCAGCATTTT
cdr3_aa: CASSTPGQTNQPQHF
j_call: TRBJ1-5
v_call: TRBV7-8
d_call: TRBD1
clone_size: -

cdr3_nt: TGCGCCAGCAGCGTAATGCAGGGGAACACTGAAGCTTTCTTT
cdr3_aa: CASSVMQGNTEAFF
j_call: TRBJ1-1
v_call: TRBV5-1
d_call: -
clone_size: -

cdr3_nt: TGTGCCAGCAGTTTACTCCCGGGACAGCAAGAGACCCAGTACTTC
cdr3_aa: CASSLLPGQQETQYF
j_call: TRBJ2-5
v_call: TRBV28
d_call: TRBD1
clone_size: -

cdr3_nt: TGCAGCGTTGAGGGACAGCTCTCTGGAAACACCATATATTTT
cdr3_aa: CSVEGQLSGNTIYF
j_call: TRBJ1-3
v_call: TRBV29-1
d_call: TRBD1
clone_size: -

cdr3_nt: TGCGCCAGCAGCTTGGATGGGACAAGCAATCAGCCCCAGCATTTT
cdr3_aa: CASSLDGTSNQPQHF
j_call: TRBJ1-5
v_call: TRBV5-1
d_call: -
clone_size: -

cdr3_nt: TGTGCCAGTTTCACAGGGTATCAAGAAAAACTGTTTTTT
cdr3_aa: CASFTGYQEKLFF
j_call: TRBJ1-4
v_call: TRBV28
d_call: -
clone_size: -

cdr3_nt: TGTGCCAGCAATACGAACGGGGTTAATGAAAAACTGTTTTTT
cdr3_aa: CASNTNGVNEKLFF
j_call: TRBJ1-4
v_call: TRBV28
d_call: -
clone_size: -

cdr3_nt: TGCGCCAGCAGCTTGGGTACAGGGGACTCCTACGAGCAGTACTTC
cdr3_aa: CASSLGTGDSYEQYF
j_call: TRBJ2-7
v_call: TRBV5-1
d_call: TRBD1
clone_size: -

cdr3_nt: TGTGCCAGCAGCAACCCAAAATTAAATGTAGGGGGGGACCGCTACGAGCAGTACTTC
cdr3_aa: CASSNPKLNVGGDRYEQYF
j_call: TRBJ2-7
v_call: TRBV21-1
d_call: -
clone_size: -

cdr3_nt: TGTGCCAGCGCCCGGGGTACCTACAATGAGCAGTTCTTC
cdr3_aa: CASARGTYNEQFF
j_call: TRBJ2-1
v_call: TRBV6-5
d_call: -
clone_size: -